This T cell receptor (beta chain) was identified during a study of blood T cell repertoires in COVID-19. The wider study: Samples came from the United States, Italy and Spain, spanning acute and convalescent COVID-19. Sample material is recorded as cDNA or gDNA derived from T cells, B-cell-depleted T cells, or PBMCs.

Methods used by the authors: Estimation of nucleated cell counts relied on the amplification of reference gene primers. Data came from immunoSEQ multiplex PCR; TCRdb stores just in-frame clones and leaves some out. For V, J and clone size, that table is used; D and trimming come from the DNA. The data show approximately 90,000 clones, with roughly 78% seen just once and roughly a fifth held by the top ten. The junction had 12 bases not matched to a gene; V was cut back by 4 bases and J by 4 bases. Per germline, CDR1 KGHSH and CDR2 LQKENI. CDR3 length equals 16 residues. The gene calls are TRBV18 and TRBJ1-2, with 7 bases aligning to TRBD1. The receptor was isolated from a woman at least 80 years old with acute or convalescent COVID-19. Source material: peripheral blood. The CDR3 nucleotides are TGTGCCAGCTCACTTTCCGGGACAGACGATTCCTATGGCTACACCTTC. The encoded protein is CASSLSGTDDSYGYTF.